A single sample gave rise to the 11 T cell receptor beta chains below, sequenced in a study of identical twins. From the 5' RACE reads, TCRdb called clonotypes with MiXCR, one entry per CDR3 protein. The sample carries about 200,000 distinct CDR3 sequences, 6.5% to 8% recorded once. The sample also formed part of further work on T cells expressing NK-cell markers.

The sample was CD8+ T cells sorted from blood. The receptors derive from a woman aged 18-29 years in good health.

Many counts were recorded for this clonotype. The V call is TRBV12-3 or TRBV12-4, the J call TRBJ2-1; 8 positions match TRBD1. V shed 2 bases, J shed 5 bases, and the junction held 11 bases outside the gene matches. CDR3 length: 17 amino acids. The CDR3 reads CASSLIGQGQYHNEQFF. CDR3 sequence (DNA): TGTGCCAGCAGTTTAATCGGACAGGGCCAGTACCACAATGAGCAGTTCTTC.

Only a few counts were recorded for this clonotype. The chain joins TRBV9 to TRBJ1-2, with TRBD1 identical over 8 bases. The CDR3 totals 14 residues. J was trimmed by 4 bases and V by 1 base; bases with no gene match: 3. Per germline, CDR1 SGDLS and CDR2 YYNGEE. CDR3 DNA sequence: TGTGCCAGCAGCGTAAGGGGACAGGCCTATGGCTACACCTTC. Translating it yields CASSVRGQAYGYTF.

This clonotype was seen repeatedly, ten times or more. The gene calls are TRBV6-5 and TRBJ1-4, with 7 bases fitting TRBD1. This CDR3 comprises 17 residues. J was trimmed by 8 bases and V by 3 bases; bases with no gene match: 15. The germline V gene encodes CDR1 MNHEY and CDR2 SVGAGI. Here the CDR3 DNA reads TGTGCCAGCAGTTATAGACCAGAAACAGGGGCGGACGAAAAACTGTTTTTT. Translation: CASSYRPETGADEKLFF.

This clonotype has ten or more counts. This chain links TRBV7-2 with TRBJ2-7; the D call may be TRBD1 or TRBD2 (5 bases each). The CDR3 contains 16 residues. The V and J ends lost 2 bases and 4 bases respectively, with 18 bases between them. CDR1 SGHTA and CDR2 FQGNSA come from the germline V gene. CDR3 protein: CASSLNRPGYQYEQYF. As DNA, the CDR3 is TGTGCCAGCAGCTTAAACAGGCCGGGATACCAATACGAGCAGTACTTC.

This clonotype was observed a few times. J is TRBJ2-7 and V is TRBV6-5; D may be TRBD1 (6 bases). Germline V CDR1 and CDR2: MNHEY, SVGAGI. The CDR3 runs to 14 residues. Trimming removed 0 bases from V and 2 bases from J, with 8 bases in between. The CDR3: CASSYSQGAYEQYF. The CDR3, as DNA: TGTGCCAGCAGTTACTCACAGGGAGCCTACGAGCAGTACTTC.

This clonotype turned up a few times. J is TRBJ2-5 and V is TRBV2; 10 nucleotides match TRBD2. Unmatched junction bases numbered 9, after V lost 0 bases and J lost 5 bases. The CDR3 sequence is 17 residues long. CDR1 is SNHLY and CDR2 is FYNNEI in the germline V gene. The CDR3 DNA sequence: TGTGCCAGCAGTGAAGCACAGCGGGGGGGCCTTTCCGAGACCCAGTACTTC. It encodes CASSEAQRGGLSETQYF.

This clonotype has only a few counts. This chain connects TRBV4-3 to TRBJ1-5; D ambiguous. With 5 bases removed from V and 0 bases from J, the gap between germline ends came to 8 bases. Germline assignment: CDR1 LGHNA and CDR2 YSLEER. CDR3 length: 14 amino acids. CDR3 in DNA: TGCGCCAGCAGCGAAGCCCTTAGCAATCAGCCCCAGCATTTT. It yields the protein CASSEALSNQPQHF.

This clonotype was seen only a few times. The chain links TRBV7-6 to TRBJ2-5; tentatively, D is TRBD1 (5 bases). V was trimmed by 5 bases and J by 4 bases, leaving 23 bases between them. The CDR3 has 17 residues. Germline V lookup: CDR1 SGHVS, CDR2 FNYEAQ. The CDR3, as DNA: TGTGCCAGCAGCCCAACTCTCTATGTGGGGCGCACAGAGACCCAGTACTTC. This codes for CASSPTLYVGRTETQYF.

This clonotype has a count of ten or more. The CDR3 DNA is TGTGCCAGCAGTTACTCCGTGAACACTGAAGCTTTCTTT. This translates into CASSYSVNTEAFF. The chain employs TRBV6-2 or TRBV6-3 and TRBJ1-1, with D uncertain. V was clipped by 0 bases and J by 0 bases, with 2 bases between them. The CDR3 has 13 residues. Germline values: CDR1 MNHEY, CDR2 SVGEGT.

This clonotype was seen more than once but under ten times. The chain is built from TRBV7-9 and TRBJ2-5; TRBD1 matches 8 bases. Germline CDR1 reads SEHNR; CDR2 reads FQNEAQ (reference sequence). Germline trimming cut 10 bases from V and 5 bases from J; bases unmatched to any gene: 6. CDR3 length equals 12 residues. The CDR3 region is CATGWDRETQYF. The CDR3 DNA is TGTGCCACCGGTTGGGACAGGGAGACCCAGTACTTC.

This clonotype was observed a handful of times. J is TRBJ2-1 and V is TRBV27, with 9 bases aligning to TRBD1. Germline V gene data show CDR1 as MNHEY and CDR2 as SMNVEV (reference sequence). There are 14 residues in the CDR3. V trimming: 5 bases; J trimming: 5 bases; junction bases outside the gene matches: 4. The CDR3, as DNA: TGTGCCAGCAGTACCGGGACAGGGCACAATGAGCAGTTCTTC. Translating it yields CASSTGTGHNEQFF.